The TCR beta chain under discussion was sequenced for a study of T cell responses to AZD1222 COVID-19 vaccine. Germline CDR1 SGHRS, CDR2 YFSETQ. The CDR3 is 14 amino acids. The germline V and J ends were trimmed by 3 bases and 3 bases, with 13 bases remaining between them. Libraries were prepared by immunoSEQ multiplex PCR; TCRdb keeps only in-frame clonotypes and omits some of them. Among 110,000 to 150,000 clones listed, roughly 91% were seen once. The receptor comes from an adult in good health. The V call is TRBV5-1, the J call TRBJ2-7; a possible D gene is TRBD1 (6 bases). Sequencing was performed on peripheral blood, taken on day 0 of AZD1222 vaccination. The CDR3 region has the DNA TGCGCCAGCAGCTCCGGACAGCAGATCTACGAGCAGTACTTC. Its protein is CASSSGQQIYEQYF.